This TCR beta chain was found in a study of shared clonotypes between healthy human individuals. In the naive CD8 group, cells lacked CD45RO and were positively selected for CCR7, so terminally differentiated effector memory CD45RA+ cells were left out. General study results and limits: Despite large depth, sorted-subset datasets appeared incompletely sequenced.

Per the germline V gene, CDR1 is SGHDT and CDR2 is YYEEEE. V lost 0 bases to trimming and J lost 3 bases, with 6 bases between them. The CDR3 length is 13 residues. Generated by immunoSEQ multiplex PCR, the TCRdb table keeps only in-frame clones and is missing some. The sample records about 2.1 million clones, 93% being singletons. Concerning this clone itself: What it binds is not known. This sample also contains other DNA sequences that code for the same CDR3.

The chain couples TRBV5-6 to TRBJ1-1, with no clear D. Material: naive CD8+ T cells from PBMCs. The receptor comes from a man younger than 30 in good health. Some clones in this sample may be carry-over from other donors' samples. CDR3 residues: CASSLAPDTEAFF. CDR3 coding DNA: TGTGCCAGCAGCTTGGCCCCAGACACTGAAGCTTTCTTT. The full variable domain, its missing parts supplied by reference TRBV5-6 and TRBJ1-1, is DAGVTQSPTHLIKTRGQQVTLRCSPKSGHDTVSWYQQALGQGPQFIFQYYEEEERQRGNFPDRFSGHQFPNYSSELNVNALLLGDSALYLCASSLAPDTEAFFGQGTRLTVV.